This T cell receptor (beta chain) appears in the sequencing data of a study of identical twins. V was cut by 5 bases and J by 0 bases, with 11 bases left in between. The CDR3 is 14 amino acids. CDR1 and CDR2 (germline): SGHRS, YFSETQ. Addition of a universal primer site occurred through template switching, and cDNA carried unique molecular identifiers. TCRdb re-analysed the 5' RACE reads in MiXCR, keeping a single row per CDR3 protein. The sample holds just over 500,000 distinct CDR3 sequences, roughly a fifth seen once. Study-wide findings and caveats: Twins showed weaker excess sharing in their beta out-of-frame sequences.

This clonotype was counted between two and nine times. Its cognate antigen is unknown. These data were likewise used in another study, on T cells expressing NK-cell markers. This second study notes: Sorted CD3+CD56-NKG2C+, CD3+CD56+NKG2C+ and CD3+CD56+NKG2C- T cells supplied the TCR beta repertoires. The same clonotypes also predominated in the CD3+CD56-NKG2C+ fraction of several donors.

This TCR was sampled from a woman between 18 and 29 years old in good health. Input material: CD4+ T cells sorted from blood. The chain carries TRBV5-1 and TRBJ1-1; a weak D match, TRBD1 (5 bases). The CDR3 sequence: CASRDAGLNTEAFF. As DNA, the CDR3 is TGCGCCAGCAGAGATGCAGGGCTGAACACTGAAGCTTTCTTT.